These T cell receptor beta chains were read from a single sample in a study of T cell responses to AZD1222 COVID-19 vaccine. The protocol was immunoSEQ multiplex PCR, while the TCRdb copy is restricted to in-frame clones and leaves out a portion. The table lists some 130,000 clones, about 93% of them singletons. Sample: peripheral blood, taken on day 0 of AZD1222 vaccination. The receptors derive from an adult in good health. Both conserved end residues are part of each CDR3. D genes are given only for firm matches. The size entry is marked missing in some rows and otherwise reads once, few, many or a size class.

clone size	J gene	D gene	V gene	CDR3 protein	CDR3 DNA
.	TRBJ1-2	.	TRBV3-1/TRBV3-2	CASSQGGIRVAYGYTF	TGTGCCAGCAGCCAAGGGGGGATACGGGTCGCGTATGGCTACACCTTC
.	TRBJ2-7	TRBD2	TRBV7-8	CASSSGTSGRYEQYF	TGTGCCAGCAGCTCTGGGACTAGCGGGAGGTACGAGCAGTACTTC
once	TRBJ1-1	.	TRBV7-2	CASSSMNTEAFF	TGTGCCAGCAGCTCCATGAACACTGAAGCTTTCTTT
.	TRBJ2-2	.	TRBV7-2	CASSRPIGELFF	TGTGCCAGCAGTCGCCCCATCGGGGAGCTGTTTTTT
.	TRBJ2-3	.	TRBV6-5	CATKVVGADTQYF	TGTGCCACCAAAGTAGTTGGGGCAGATACGCAGTATTTT
.	TRBJ1-2	TRBD1	TRBV7-2	CASSSRQGRDGYTF	TGTGCCAGCAGCTCCCGACAGGGACGGGACGGCTACACCTTC
.	TRBJ1-2	TRBD1	TRBV3-1/TRBV3-2	CASKGTGDYGYTF	TGTGCCAGCAAGGGGACAGGGGATTATGGCTACACCTTC
.	TRBJ2-1	.	TRBV27	CASSFGGAYNEQFF	TGTGCCAGCAGTTTCGGGGGCGCCTACAATGAGCAGTTCTTC
.	TRBJ1-1	.	TRBV7-8	CASSLSAAMNTEAFF	TGTGCCAGCAGCTTATCCGCGGCTATGAACACTGAAGCTTTCTTT
.	TRBJ2-1	.	TRBV9	CASSVEQGSYNEQFF	TGTGCCAGCAGCGTAGAACAGGGTTCCTACAATGAGCAGTTCTTC
.	TRBJ1-4	TRBD1	TRBV30	CAWTTGFNEKLFF	TGTGCCTGGACGACAGGGTTTAATGAAAAACTGTTTTTT
.	TRBJ1-3	TRBD1	TRBV19	CASRVTGVSSGNTIYF	TGTGCCAGTAGAGTCACAGGGGTCTCCTCTGGAAACACCATATATTTT
.	TRBJ1-5	.	TRBV6-5	CASSTRENHQPQHF	TGTGCCAGCAGCACAAGGGAGAACCATCAGCCCCAGCATTTT
.	TRBJ1-1	.	TRBV5-1	CASSLVGHQNTEAFF	TGCGCCAGCAGCTTGGTCGGACACCAGAACACTGAAGCTTTCTTT
.	TRBJ2-1	.	TRBV18	CASSPLGQFGDNEQFF	TGTGCCAGCTCACCTCTTGGACAGTTTGGGGACAATGAGCAGTTCTTC
.	TRBJ1-6	TRBD1	TRBV25-1	CASSRQGYNSPLHF	TGTGCCAGCAGTAGACAGGGCTATAATTCACCCCTCCACTTT
.	TRBJ2-1	.	TRBV19	CASSIAEGAPYNEQFF	TGTGCCAGTAGTATAGCGGAGGGAGCCCCCTACAATGAGCAGTTCTTC
.	TRBJ2-7	TRBD1	TRBV5-6	CASSSRDSSYEQYF	TGTGCCAGCAGCTCAAGGGACAGCTCCTACGAGCAGTACTTC
.	TRBJ2-3	TRBD1	TRBV6-5	CASSRTGLTDTQYF	TGTGCCAGCTCCCGGACAGGTCTCACAGATACGCAGTATTTT
.	TRBJ2-1	TRBD2	TRBV11-2	CASSLAGASYNEQFF	TGTGCCAGCTCCCTAGCGGGCGCCTCCTACAATGAGCAGTTCTTC
.	TRBJ2-3	TRBD2	TRBV28	CASTKAGRASGTDTQYF	TGTGCCAGCACCAAAGCGGGGAGGGCCTCCGGCACAGATACGCAGTATTTT
once	TRBJ1-5	.	TRBV6-5	CASRAAKGQPQHF	TGTGCCAGCCGGGCCGCAAAAGGTCAGCCCCAGCATTTT
.	TRBJ1-2	.	TRBV7-8	CASSLSYYGYTF	TGTGCCAGCAGCCTCTCCTACTATGGCTACACCTTC
.	TRBJ2-7	.	TRBV4-1	CATSLEVNYEQYF	TGCGCCACCTCGTTGGAAGTTAACTACGAGCAGTACTTC
.	TRBJ2-1	.	TRBV19	CATRGERLDNEQFF	TGTGCCACCCGCGGGGAGAGATTGGACAATGAGCAGTTCTTC
once	TRBJ2-2	.	TRBV6-4	CASSERGFSGELFF	TGTGCCAGCAGTGAGAGGGGGTTTAGCGGGGAGCTGTTTTTT
.	TRBJ1-1	TRBD1	TRBV5-6	CASSLEIFGTVNTEAFF	TGTGCCAGCAGCTTGGAAATTTTTGGGACAGTGAACACTGAAGCTTTCTTT
.	TRBJ1-1	.	TRBV6-5	CASSYSQVMNTEAFF	TGTGCCAGCAGTTACTCTCAGGTCATGAACACTGAAGCTTTCTTT
.	TRBJ2-3	TRBD1	TRBV6-5	CASSYTGGDTQYF	TGTGCCAGCAGTTACACAGGGGGAGATACGCAGTATTTT
.	TRBJ2-7	.	TRBV5-1	CASSPRQESYYEQYF	TGCGCCAGCAGCCCCCGTCAGGAGAGTTACTACGAGCAGTACTTC
once	TRBJ1-2	.	TRBV7-9	CASSPSLNYGYTF	TGTGCCAGCAGCCCCAGCCTAAACTATGGCTACACCTTC
.	TRBJ1-1	.	TRBV30	CAWRTDAEAFF	TGTGCCTGGAGGACCGACGCTGAAGCTTTCTTT
.	TRBJ1-4	.	TRBV11-2	CASSLRLVNEKLFF	TGTGCCAGCAGCCTACGGCTGGTGAATGAAAAACTGTTTTTT
.	TRBJ1-2	.	TRBV14	CASSQLDRTYGYTF	TGTGCCAGCAGCCAACTCGACAGAACATATGGCTACACCTTC
once	TRBJ2-5	TRBD2	TRBV4-3	CASSPRIAGGPMETQYF	TGCGCCAGCAGCCCCCGAATAGCGGGAGGGCCAATGGAGACCCAGTACTTC
few	TRBJ2-3	TRBD2	TRBV11-2	CASSPRRARGDTQYF	TGTGCCAGCAGCCCCCGCAGAGCGCGGGGGGATACGCAGTATTTT
.	TRBJ2-3	TRBD1	TRBV3-1/TRBV3-2	CASSQDRGRTDTQYF	TGTGCCAGCAGCCAAGATAGGGGGCGGACAGATACGCAGTATTTT
.	TRBJ2-1	.	TRBV30	CARTRGPLNEQFF	TGTGCCCGGACAAGAGGACCGCTCAATGAGCAGTTCTTC
.	TRBJ2-5	.	TRBV7-9	CASSVSALQETQYF	TGTGCCAGCAGCGTTAGCGCCTTGCAAGAGACCCAGTACTTC
.	TRBJ1-6	TRBD1	TRBV5-1	CASSTAPTGVSPLHF	TGCGCCAGCAGCACAGCCCCGACAGGGGTTTCACCCCTCCACTTT
.	TRBJ2-7	TRBD2	TRBV14	CASSLLTSGRGEQYF	TGTGCCAGCAGCCTCCTGACTAGCGGGAGAGGGGAGCAGTACTTC
once	TRBJ2-2	.	TRBV4-1	CASSGGLAVGELFF	TGCGCCAGCAGCGGAGGTCTAGCCGTCGGGGAGCTGTTTTTT
.	TRBJ2-7	TRBD1	TRBV2	CARGQGNTYEQYF	TGTGCCAGGGGACAGGGGAACACCTACGAGCAGTACTTC
.	TRBJ1-5	.	TRBV19	CASSMELEQARNRVGPGPQHF	TGTGCCAGTAGTATGGAGCTTGAACAGGCCCGGAACAGGGTAGGGCCAGGGCCCCAGCATTTT
.	TRBJ2-1	TRBD2	TRBV30	CAWSVRGGYNEQFF	TGTGCCTGGAGTGTACGCGGGGGCTACAATGAGCAGTTCTTC
.	TRBJ2-5	TRBD2	TRBV7-2	CASSIVAGELETQYF	TGTGCCAGCAGCATTGTAGCGGGAGAGCTAGAGACCCAGTACTTC
.	TRBJ2-7	TRBD1	TRBV29-1	CSVEYPQGYGYEQYF	TGCAGCGTTGAATATCCACAGGGGTACGGTTACGAGCAGTACTTC
once	TRBJ1-1	.	TRBV10-1	CASSESTVNTEAFF	TGCGCCAGCAGTGAGTCGACAGTGAACACTGAAGCTTTCTTT